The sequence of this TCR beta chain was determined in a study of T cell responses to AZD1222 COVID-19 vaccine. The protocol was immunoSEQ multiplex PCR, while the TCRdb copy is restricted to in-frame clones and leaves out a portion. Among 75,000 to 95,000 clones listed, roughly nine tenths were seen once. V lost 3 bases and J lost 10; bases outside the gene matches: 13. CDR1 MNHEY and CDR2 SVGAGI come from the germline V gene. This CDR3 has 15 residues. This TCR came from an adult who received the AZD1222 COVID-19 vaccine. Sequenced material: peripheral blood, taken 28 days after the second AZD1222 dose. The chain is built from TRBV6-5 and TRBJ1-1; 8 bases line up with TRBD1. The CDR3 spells CASSYSKPGTGAAFF. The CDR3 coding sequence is TGTGCCAGCAGTTATTCGAAACCCGGGACAGGTGCAGCTTTCTTT.